This TCR beta chain was retrieved from a study of blood T cell repertoires in COVID-19. Across the whole study: Samples came from the United States, Italy and Spain, spanning acute and convalescent COVID-19. The analysed material was cDNA or gDNA that came from T cells, B-cell-depleted T cells, or PBMCs.

Original processing notes: By means of reference gene primer amplification, nucleated cell counts were estimated. Profiled with immunoSEQ multiplex PCR; TCRdb holds only in-frame clones, not every one. That table gives V, J and clone size, and the DNA gave D and trimming. The data contain 250,000 to 350,000 clones, 89% of them singletons. The CDR3 loop spans 16 amino acids. The germline V and J ends were trimmed by 0 bases and 4 bases, with 13 bases remaining between them. From germline, CDR1 is ENHRY and CDR2 SYGVKD. The material sequenced was peripheral blood. The chain employs TRBV10-3 and TRBJ1-5, with D possibly being TRBD1 (5 bases). The receptor was derived from a woman aged 60-70 years with acute or convalescent COVID-19. The CDR3 sequence: CAISESRGRSNQPQHF. The CDR3 nucleotides read TGTGCCATCAGTGAGTCTAGGGGTCGTAGTAATCAGCCCCAGCATTTT.